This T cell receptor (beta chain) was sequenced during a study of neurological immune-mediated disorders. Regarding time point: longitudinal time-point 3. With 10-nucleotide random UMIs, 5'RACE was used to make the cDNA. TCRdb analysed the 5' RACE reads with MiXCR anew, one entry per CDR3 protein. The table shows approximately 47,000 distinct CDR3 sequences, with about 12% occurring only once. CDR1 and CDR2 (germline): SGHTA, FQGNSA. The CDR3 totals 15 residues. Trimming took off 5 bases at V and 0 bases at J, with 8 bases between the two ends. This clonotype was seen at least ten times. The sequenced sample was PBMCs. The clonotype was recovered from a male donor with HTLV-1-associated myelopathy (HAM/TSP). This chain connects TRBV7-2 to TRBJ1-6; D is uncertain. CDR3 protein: CASSPSSSYNSPLHF. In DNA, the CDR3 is TGTGCCAGCAGCCCCTCAAGCTCCTATAATTCACCCCTCCACTTT.